This T cell receptor (beta chain) is drawn from a study of T cell changes during pregnancy in multiple sclerosis. Germline values: CDR1 SGHVS, CDR2 FNYEAQ. The junction had 3 bases not matched to a gene; V was cut back by 0 bases and J by 2 bases. The CDR3 is 15 amino acids. The method was immunoSEQ multiplex PCR; TCRdb's version includes in-frame clones alone and lacks a portion of them. Found here are some 48,000 clones, approximately 96% of them singletons; the top ten hold approximately 1%. This clonotype was obtained from a female donor with multiple sclerosis, enrolled in a pregnancy study. The sequences come from peripheral blood, collected in the second trimester of pregnancy. V is TRBV7-6 and J is TRBJ1-1, with 7 bases lining up with TRBD1. The CDR3 DNA follows: TGTGCCAGCAGCTTAGCGGGGACAGAAAACACTGAAGCTTTCTTT. The encoded protein is CASSLAGTENTEAFF.